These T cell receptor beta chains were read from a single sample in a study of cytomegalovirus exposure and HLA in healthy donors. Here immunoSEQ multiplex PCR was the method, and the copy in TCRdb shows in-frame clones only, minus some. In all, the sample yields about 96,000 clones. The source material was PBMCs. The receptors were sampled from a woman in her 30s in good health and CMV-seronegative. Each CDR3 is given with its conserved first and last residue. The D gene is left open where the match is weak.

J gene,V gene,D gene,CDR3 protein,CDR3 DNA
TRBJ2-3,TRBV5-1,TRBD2,CASSLERLAGGPVGTDTQYF,TGCGCCAGCAGCTTGGAAAGACTAGCGGGAGGGCCCGTTGGGACAGATACGCAGTATTTT
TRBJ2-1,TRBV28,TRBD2,CASSLVGDYRYNEQFF,TGTGCCAGCAGTTTAGTCGGGGACTACCGCTACAATGAGCAGTTCTTC
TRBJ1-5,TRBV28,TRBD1,CASSLGQGYSNQPQHF,TGTGCCAGCAGTCTGGGACAGGGGTATAGCAATCAGCCCCAGCATTTT
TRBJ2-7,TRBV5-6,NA,CASRVQDYEQYF,TGTGCCAGCAGAGTACAGGATTACGAGCAGTACTTC
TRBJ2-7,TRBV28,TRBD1,CASSYLTGRYEQYF,TGTGCCAGCAGTTACCTGACAGGGCGGTACGAGCAGTACTTC
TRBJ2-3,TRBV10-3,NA,CAISESDDSGGDTQYF,TGTGCCATCAGTGAGTCGGATGACTCAGGAGGAGATACGCAGTATTTT
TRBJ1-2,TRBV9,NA,CASSVVPGNDYGYTF,TGTGCCAGCAGCGTAGTTCCGGGGAACGACTATGGCTACACCTTC
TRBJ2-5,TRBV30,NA,CAWSVRGETQYF,TGTGCCTGGAGTGTACGGGGGGAGACCCAGTACTTC
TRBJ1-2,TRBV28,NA,CASSSGNYGYTF,TGTGCCAGCAGTTCGGGTAACTATGGCTACACCTTC
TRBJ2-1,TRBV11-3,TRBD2,CASSPGTSGMYNEQFF,TGTGCCAGCAGCCCAGGGACTAGCGGAATGTACAATGAGCAGTTCTTC
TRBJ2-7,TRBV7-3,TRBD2,CASSFSGRQNYEQYF,TGTGCCAGCAGCTTCTCCGGGAGGCAGAACTACGAGCAGTACTTC
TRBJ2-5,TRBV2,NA,CASLLRPGADEQYF,TGTGCCAGCCTATTGCGTCCAGGGGCAGATGAGCAGTACTTC
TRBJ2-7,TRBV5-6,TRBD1,CASSLGQGRHEQYF,TGTGCCAGCAGCTTGGGACAGGGTAGGCACGAGCAGTACTTC
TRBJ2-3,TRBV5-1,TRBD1,CASSQPGQGVTDTQYF,TGCGCCAGCAGCCAACCGGGACAGGGAGTCACAGATACGCAGTATTTT
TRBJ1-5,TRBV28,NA,CASSFPGYSNQPQHF,TGTGCCAGCAGTTTTCCAGGGTATAGCAATCAGCCCCAGCATTTT
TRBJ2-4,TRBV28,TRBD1,CASSLLGQGVGNIQYF,TGTGCCAGCAGTTTACTTGGACAGGGGGTAGGAAACATTCAGTACTTC
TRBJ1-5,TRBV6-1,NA,CASREGHYSNQPQHF,TGTGCCAGCAGAGAGGGACACTATAGCAATCAGCCCCAGCATTTT
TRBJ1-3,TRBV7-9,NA,CASSPQGASGNTIYF,TGTGCCAGCAGCCCACAGGGTGCATCTGGAAACACCATATATTTT
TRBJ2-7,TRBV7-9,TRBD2,CASSLRAGGTREQYF,TGTGCCAGCAGCTTACGAGCGGGAGGGACTCGTGAGCAGTACTTC
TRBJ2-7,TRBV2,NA,CASSGAYEQYF,TGTGCCAGCTCAGGGGCCTACGAGCAGTACTTC
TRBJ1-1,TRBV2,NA,CASSESPIRSQNTEAFF,TGTGCCAGCAGTGAATCCCCGATCCGGTCCCAGAACACTGAAGCTTTCTTT
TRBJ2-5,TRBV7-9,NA,CASSLGVAGKETQYF,TGTGCCAGCAGCTTAGGCGTGGCAGGAAAAGAGACCCAGTACTTC
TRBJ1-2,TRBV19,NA,CATQGQGPTYNYGYTF,TGTGCCACCCAGGGGCAGGGGCCCACTTATAACTATGGCTACACCTTC
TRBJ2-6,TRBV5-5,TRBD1,CASSPRTGNYGANVLTF,TGTGCCAGCAGCCCCCGGACAGGGAACTATGGGGCCAACGTCCTGACTTTC
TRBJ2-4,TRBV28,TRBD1,CATKDRVAKNIQYF,TGTGCCACCAAGGACAGGGTAGCCAAAAACATTCAGTACTTC
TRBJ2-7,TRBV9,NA,CASSEGGAQYF,TGTGCCAGCAGCGAGGGGGGGGCGCAGTACTTC
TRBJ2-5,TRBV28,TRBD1,CASSSTTGGVETQYF,TGTGCCAGCAGTTCAACGACAGGGGGAGTGGAGACCCAGTACTTC
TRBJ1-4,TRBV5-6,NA,CASSLGTVGEKLFF,TGTGCCAGCAGCTTGGGAACGGTTGGTGAAAAACTGTTTTTT
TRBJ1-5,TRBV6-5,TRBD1,CASSSRGQGSRPQHF,TGTGCCAGCAGTTCTCGAGGACAGGGGTCGCGGCCCCAGCATTTT
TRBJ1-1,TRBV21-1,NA,CASSKDRNTEAFF,TGTGCCAGCAGCAAAGACAGGAACACTGAAGCTTTCTTT
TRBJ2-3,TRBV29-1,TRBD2,CSVGLREGSTDTQYF,TGCAGCGTTGGACTACGGGAGGGGAGCACAGATACGCAGTATTTT
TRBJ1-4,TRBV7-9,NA,CASSLEEEKLFF,TGTGCCAGCAGCTTGGAGGAGGAAAAACTGTTTTTT
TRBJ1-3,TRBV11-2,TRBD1,CASSLIAGGNGNTIYF,TGTGCCAGCAGCTTAATCGCAGGGGGTAATGGAAACACCATATATTTT
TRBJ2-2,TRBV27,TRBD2,CASSLGRGRAGELFF,TGTGCCAGCAGTTTAGGGAGGGGCAGGGCCGGGGAGCTGTTTTTT
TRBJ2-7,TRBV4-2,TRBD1,CASSPAMGQYEQYF,TGTGCCAGCAGCCCGGCTATGGGACAGTACGAGCAGTACTTC
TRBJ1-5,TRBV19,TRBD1,CASAGTGRRGNQPQHF,TGTGCCAGTGCCGGGACAGGGAGAAGGGGCAATCAGCCCCAGCATTTT
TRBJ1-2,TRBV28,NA,CAANGGILHGYTF,TGTGCCGCCAACGGAGGGATCCTTCATGGCTACACCTTC
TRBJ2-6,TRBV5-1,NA,CASSLTGSGANVLTF,TGCGCCAGCAGCCTAACAGGGTCCGGGGCCAACGTCCTGACTTTC
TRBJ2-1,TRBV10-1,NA,CASSESVGTGQFF,TGCGCCAGCAGTGAGTCAGTAGGGACTGGGCAGTTCTTC
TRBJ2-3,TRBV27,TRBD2,CASSSLASTDTQYF,TGTGCCAGCAGTTCACTAGCGTCCACAGATACGCAGTATTTT
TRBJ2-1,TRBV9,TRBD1,CASSVGTVSTNEQFF,TGTGCCAGCAGCGTTGGGACAGTATCTACCAATGAGCAGTTCTTC
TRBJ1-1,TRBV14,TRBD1,CASSQMGQGARTEAFF,TGTGCCAGCAGCCAAATGGGACAGGGGGCGCGTACTGAAGCTTTCTTT
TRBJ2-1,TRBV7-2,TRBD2,CASSYQLAGGSHNEQFF,TGTGCCAGCAGCTACCAACTAGCGGGAGGTTCCCACAATGAGCAGTTCTTC
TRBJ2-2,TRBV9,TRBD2,CASSVALAGNTGELFF,TGTGCCAGCAGCGTAGCGCTAGCGGGTAACACCGGGGAGCTGTTTTTT
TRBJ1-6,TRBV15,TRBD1,CATSRDEGANSPLHF,TGTGCCACCAGCAGAGATGAGGGGGCTAATTCACCCCTCCACTTT
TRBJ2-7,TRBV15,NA,CAVGSGAGGPYEQYF,TGTGCCGTAGGGAGTGGAGCGGGTGGTCCCTACGAGCAGTACTTC
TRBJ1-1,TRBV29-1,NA,CSVRTGSWHTEAFF,TGCAGCGTTCGCACGGGATCGTGGCACACTGAAGCTTTCTTT
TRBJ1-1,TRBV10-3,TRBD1,CAISDPTGAGTEAFF,TGTGCTATCAGTGACCCCACAGGGGCCGGCACTGAAGCTTTCTTT
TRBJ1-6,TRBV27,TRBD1,CASRPTGSGSPLHF,TGTGCCAGCAGACCGACAGGGTCAGGATCACCCCTCCACTTT
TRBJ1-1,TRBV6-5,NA,CASSQGQEAFF,TGTGCCAGCAGCCAAGGACAGGAAGCTTTCTTT
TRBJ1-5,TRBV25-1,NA,CASSWGESQPQHF,TGTGCCAGCTCCTGGGGGGAAAGCCAGCCCCAGCATTTT